A selection of T cell receptor beta chains follows, all from one sample in a study of cytomegalovirus exposure and HLA in healthy donors. Libraries were prepared by immunoSEQ multiplex PCR; TCRdb keeps only in-frame clonotypes and omits some of them. The sample table includes about 48,000 clones. Sequences were obtained from PBMCs. The receptors stem from a male donor in good health and CMV-seropositive. Both conserved end residues are part of each CDR3. The order of the fields is V gene, D gene, J gene, CDR3 protein, CDR3 DNA. A D gene is named only where the DNA matches it firmly.

TRBV11-2,-,TRBJ2-7,CASSLARGNSYEQYF,TGTGCCAGCAGCTTAGCGCGAGGGAACTCCTACGAGCAGTACTTC
TRBV28,TRBD1,TRBJ1-5,CASSLTGVSNQPQHF,TGTGCCAGCAGTCTTACAGGGGTCAGCAATCAGCCCCAGCATTTT
TRBV28,TRBD1,TRBJ1-2,CASSFGRVVPGTGQYGYTF,TGTGCCAGCAGTTTTGGGCGGGTTGTCCCCGGGACAGGACAGTATGGCTACACCTTC
TRBV6-6,TRBD1,TRBJ2-7,CAGSLQGLEEQYF,TGTGCCGGCAGTCTACAGGGGTTGGAGGAGCAGTACTTC
TRBV10-3,-,TRBJ2-3,CAISESAVDTQYF,TGTGCCATTAGTGAGTCGGCAGTAGATACGCAGTATTTT
TRBV7-8,-,TRBJ2-5,CASRLGGGETQYF,TGTGCCAGCAGGTTAGGAGGGGGAGAGACCCAGTACTTC
TRBV2,TRBD1,TRBJ1-2,CASSRTGDSYGYTF,TGTGCCAGCAGCCGGACAGGGGATTCCTATGGCTACACCTTC
TRBV5-4,-,TRBJ1-6,CASSLAPTSTLHF,TGTGCCAGCAGCTTGGCTCCCACTTCGACCCTCCACTTT
TRBV2,-,TRBJ2-7,CASSPLWGPYEQYF,TGTGCCAGCAGTCCACTTTGGGGCCCATACGAGCAGTACTTC
TRBV5-1,-,TRBJ1-2,CASSTGNRGDYGYTF,TGCGCCAGCAGCACGGGGAACCGGGGTGACTATGGCTACACCTTC
TRBV2,TRBD2,TRBJ2-3,CASSSLAALADTQYF,TGTGCCAGCAGTTCCCTAGCGGCCCTAGCAGATACGCAGTATTTT
TRBV5-1,-,TRBJ1-5,CASSSAPGGNQPQHF,TGCGCCAGCAGTTCTGCCCCCGGGGGCAATCAGCCCCAGCATTTT
TRBV28,-,TRBJ1-1,CASSLRGFGTEAFF,TGTGCCAGCAGCCTAAGGGGGTTCGGCACTGAAGCTTTCTTT
TRBV5-4,-,TRBJ2-5,CASSRVAGETQYF,TGTGCCAGCAGCAGGGTTGCGGGCGAGACCCAGTACTTC
TRBV6-5,TRBD1,TRBJ1-1,CASRSTGSTEAFF,TGTGCCAGCAGATCGACAGGGTCCACTGAAGCTTTCTTT
TRBV7-8,-,TRBJ1-4,CASSLEGVDNEKLFF,TGTGCCAGCAGCTTAGAAGGGGTAGATAATGAAAAACTGTTTTTT
TRBV6-5,TRBD1,TRBJ1-1,CASSLGGRNTEAFF,TGTGCCAGCAGCCTAGGGGGCAGGAACACTGAAGCTTTCTTT
TRBV19,TRBD1,TRBJ1-6,CASSIGQVGDSPLHF,TGTGCCAGTAGTATTGGACAGGTAGGGGATTCACCCCTCCACTTT
TRBV7-8,TRBD1,TRBJ1-4,CASSHLGQENEKLFF,TGTGCCAGCAGCCACCTGGGACAGGAGAATGAAAAACTGTTTTTT
TRBV11-2,-,TRBJ2-2,CASSHSATGELFF,TGTGCCAGCAGCCACAGTGCCACCGGGGAGCTGTTTTTT
TRBV5-1,-,TRBJ1-2,CASKSRPGRDYGYTF,TGCGCCAGCAAGTCTCGGCCAGGGAGGGACTATGGCTACACCTTC
TRBV4-1,TRBD2,TRBJ2-1,CASSQGTSGEQFF,TGCGCCAGCAGCCAAGGGACTAGCGGTGAGCAGTTCTTC
TRBV11-1,-,TRBJ1-5,CASSLYSNQPQHF,TGTGCCAGCAGCTTATATAGCAATCAGCCCCAGCATTTT
TRBV7-3,TRBD2,TRBJ2-3,CASSLRLAESTDTQYF,TGTGCCAGCAGCCTAAGACTAGCGGAAAGCACAGATACGCAGTATTTT
TRBV5-1,TRBD2,TRBJ2-1,CASTKLTSGGPYNEQFF,TGCGCCAGCACCAAATTAACTAGCGGGGGGCCATACAATGAGCAGTTCTTC
TRBV4-3,-,TRBJ2-7,CASSQGLVYEQYF,TGCGCCAGCAGCCAAGGGCTAGTCTACGAGCAGTACTTC
TRBV28,TRBD1,TRBJ1-2,CASSPGGDYGYTF,TGTGCCAGCAGCCCAGGGGGCGACTATGGCTACACCTTC
TRBV18,-,TRBJ1-2,CASSPPMKDSRYGYTF,TGTGCCAGCTCACCACCTATGAAGGACTCAAGATATGGCTACACCTTC
TRBV28,TRBD2,TRBJ2-3,CASSLFRASGGATDTQYF,TGTGCCAGCAGTTTATTTCGGGCTAGCGGGGGGGCTACAGATACGCAGTATTTT
TRBV6-5,-,TRBJ1-1,CASSYSIVNTEAFF,TGTGCCAGCAGTTACTCGATAGTGAACACTGAAGCTTTCTTT
TRBV9,TRBD1,TRBJ1-4,CASSVSQGAGEKLFF,TGTGCCAGCAGCGTAAGTCAGGGGGCAGGTGAAAAACTGTTTTTT
TRBV4-1,-,TRBJ2-7,CASSPHRAQGPYEQYF,TGCGCCAGCAGCCCCCATCGGGCACAGGGCCCCTACGAGCAGTACTTC
TRBV19,TRBD1,TRBJ2-7,CASSRQGFEQYF,TGTGCCAGTAGCCGACAGGGGTTCGAGCAGTACTTC
TRBV19,TRBD2,TRBJ2-7,CGGGFDEQYF,TGCGGGGGAGGGTTCGACGAGCAGTACTTC
TRBV5-1,-,TRBJ1-2,CASSKDTYYGYTF,TGCGCCAGCAGCAAGGACACCTACTATGGCTACACCTTC
TRBV15,-,TRBJ1-2,CATSRDEGRGYGYTF,TGTGCCACCAGCAGAGATGAAGGAAGGGGCTATGGCTACACCTTC
TRBV6-5,TRBD1,TRBJ1-1,CASSSLTGNAEAFF,TGTGCCAGCAGTTCCCTGACAGGGAACGCTGAAGCTTTCTTT
TRBV19,-,TRBJ2-3,CASSPDRDTQYF,TGTGCCAGTAGCCCGGACAGAGATACGCAGTATTTT
TRBV7-9,-,TRBJ2-7,CASSKLGSYEQYF,TGTGCCAGCAGCAAACTAGGTTCCTACGAGCAGTACTTC
TRBV19,TRBD1,TRBJ1-1,CASSERTGLVAFF,TGTGCCAGTAGTGAAAGGACAGGGTTGGTAGCTTTCTTT
TRBV6-6,-,TRBJ1-1,CASSRGAETEAFF,TGTGCCAGCAGTAGGGGCGCGGAGACTGAAGCTTTCTTT
TRBV7-8,TRBD2,TRBJ2-3,CASSSLAAGGTDTQYF,TGTGCCAGCAGCTCGTTAGCGGCGGGGGGGACAGATACGCAGTATTTT
TRBV5-1,-,TRBJ2-7,CASSPSAGYEQYF,TGCGCCAGCAGCCCCTCCGCAGGCTACGAGCAGTACTTC
TRBV4-2,-,TRBJ1-2,CASSRTTGSNYGYTF,TGTGCCAGCAGCCGAACGACAGGTTCTAACTATGGCTACACCTTC
TRBV11-1,TRBD2,TRBJ2-1,CASSFLGGGGEQFF,TGTGCCAGCAGCTTCTTAGGTGGCGGGGGTGAGCAGTTCTTC